This is a list of T cell receptor beta chains from one sample in a study of regulatory T cells in long-lasting Graves disease. Each CDR3 protein is one row after TCRdb ran MiXCR on the multiplex PCR reads. The sample contains under 700,000 distinct CDR3 sequences, around 16% of which appear only once. These data also featured in a second study, about T cells in Graves' hyperthyroidism and ophthalmopathy.

The sample consisted of peripheral blood mononuclear cells (PBMCs), taken at new diagnosis, from a patient treated with antithyroid drugs. The receptors come from a woman aged 35 to 60 with Graves disease. CDR3s include the opening cysteine and the closing phenylalanine or tryptophan. D genes are given only for firm matches. Clone size, where shown, is once, few, many, or a class for clones that have expanded.

clone_size | j_call | v_call | cdr3_length | d_call | cdr3_aa | cdr3_nt
- | TRBJ1-6 | TRBV7-9 | 13 | TRBD1 | CASSGSGGQPLHF | TGTGCCAGCAGCGGGTCAGGGGGTCAACCCCTCCACTTT
many | TRBJ2-7 | TRBV10-3 | 12 | TRBD1 | CAIRGQGNEQYF | TGTGCCATCAGAGGACAGGGGAACGAGCAGTACTTC
- | TRBJ2-5 | TRBV20-1 | 15 | - | CSASRAEDYQETQYF | TGCAGTGCTAGTCGTGCAGAAGACTACCAAGAGACCCAGTACTTC
many | TRBJ1-2 | TRBV28 | 12 | - | CASRSVDYGYTF | TGTGCCAGTCGGAGTGTCGACTATGGCTACACCTTC
many | TRBJ1-1 | TRBV2 | 13 | TRBD1 | CASSTGVATEAFF | TGTGCCAGCAGTACAGGGGTTGCGACTGAAGCTTTCTTT
many | TRBJ2-7 | TRBV5-6 | 14 | - | CASSLIQGMNEQYF | TGTGCCAGCAGCTTGATCCAGGGGATGAACGAGCAGTACTTC
many | TRBJ2-7 | TRBV28 | 12 | - | CASSIWAGEQYF | TGTGCCAGCAGCATTTGGGCCGGCGAGCAGTACTTC
- | TRBJ1-6 | TRBV7-2 | 15 | - | CASSLDTAYNSPLHF | TGTGCCAGCAGCTTAGACACAGCCTATAATTCACCCCTCCACTTT
- | TRBJ2-1 | TRBV7-3 | 16 | - | CASSLIGGTVSGEQFF | TGTGCCAGCAGCTTAATAGGGGGGACTGTATCCGGGGAGCAGTTCTTC
- | TRBJ2-1 | TRBV7-2 | 16 | - | CASSLALGGRYNEQFF | TGTGCCAGCAGCTTAGCGCTTGGCGGAAGGTACAATGAGCAGTTCTTC
many | TRBJ2-3 | TRBV2 | 12 | - | CASSGVGDTQYF | TGTGCCAGCAGTGGAGTAGGAGATACGCAGTATTTT
- | TRBJ2-7 | TRBV13 | 17 | TRBD2 | CASSWGTSGGRSYEQYF | TGTGCCAGCAGCTGGGGGACTAGCGGGGGTCGCTCCTACGAGCAGTACTTC
- | TRBJ2-3 | TRBV5-1 | 16 | - | CASSLLIDPSTDTQYF | TGCGCCAGCAGCTTACTTATCGACCCTAGCACAGATACGCAGTATTTT
once | TRBJ2-7 | TRBV11-2 | 17 | - | CASSQGGGGPSSYEQYF | TGCGCCAGCAGCCAAGGGGGGGGGGGGCCAAGCTCCTACGAGCAGTACTTC
- | TRBJ1-4 | TRBV3-1 | 13 | - | CASSQDWGRALFF | TGTGCCAGCAGCCAAGATTGGGGGAGAGCGCTGTTTTTT
many | TRBJ1-2 | TRBV15 | 14 | - | CATSKSEAGYGYTF | TGTGCCACCAGCAAGAGCGAGGCCGGGTATGGCTACACCTTC
many | TRBJ1-5 | TRBV12-3/TRBV12-4 | 13 | - | CASSWDESQPQHF | TGTGCCAGCAGCTGGGACGAGTCTCAGCCCCAGCATTTT
- | TRBJ1-6 | TRBV28 | 13 | - | CASSLGGIGPLHF | TGTGCCAGCAGTTTAGGAGGGATCGGACCCCTCCACTTT
few | TRBJ2-5 | TRBV5-6 | 14 | - | CASSLAGSEETQYF | TGTGCCAGCAGCTTGGCAGGCAGCGAAGAGACCCAGTACTTC
- | TRBJ2-2 | TRBV2 | 14 | TRBD1 | CASDWGQGAGELFF | TGTGCCAGCGATTGGGGACAGGGGGCCGGGGAGCTGTTTTTT
few | TRBJ1-1 | TRBV20-1 | 13 | - | CSASRWGSTEAFF | TGCAGTGCTTCCCGTTGGGGCAGCACTGAAGCTTTCTTT
- | TRBJ2-3 | TRBV5-1 | 14 | - | CASSFPDEKDTQYF | TGCGCCAGCAGCTTCCCGGACGAGAAGGATACGCAGTATTTT
- | TRBJ1-1 | TRBV25-1 | 13 | - | CASGVRGDTEAFF | TGTGCCAGCGGTGTGAGAGGTGACACTGAAGCTTTCTTT
many | TRBJ1-2 | TRBV3-1 | 14 | TRBD1 | CASSRQGKEYGYTF | TGTGCCAGCAGCCGACAGGGGAAGGAGTATGGCTACACCTTC
- | TRBJ2-7 | TRBV9 | 13 | - | CASSEGNSYEQYF | TGTGCCAGCAGCGAAGGGAACTCCTACGAGCAGTACTTC
- | TRBJ2-3 | TRBV6-1 | 17 | - | CASSPSDWGTSTDTQYF | TGTGCCAGCAGCCCCTCCGACTGGGGAACTAGCACAGATACGCAGTATTTT
few | TRBJ2-7 | TRBV4-1 | 14 | - | CASSQVTGNYEQYF | TGCGCCAGCAGCCAAGTTACGGGGAACTACGAGCAGTACTTC
- | TRBJ1-2 | TRBV7-6 | 13 | - | CASSPPANYGYTF | TGTGCCAGCAGCCCCCCGGCAAACTATGGCTACACCTTC